The 30 T cell receptor beta chains below all came from one sample that was sequenced in a study of blood T cell repertoires in COVID-19. Data came from immunoSEQ multiplex PCR; TCRdb stores just in-frame clones and leaves some out. Here the sample spans 130,000 or so clones, around three quarters being singletons. Specimen: peripheral blood. The receptor source for this set is a man aged 45-60 years with acute or convalescent COVID-19.

Only a few counts were recorded for this clone. The J gene is TRBJ1-1, the V gene TRBV6-2 or TRBV6-3, with D tentatively TRBD1 (5 bases). V was pared by 5 bases and J by 1 base, with 8 bases between. Per germline, CDR1 MNHEY and CDR2 SVGEGT. The CDR3 spans 13 residues. CDR3 in amino acids: CASSSDRNTEAFF. The CDR3 DNA is TGTGCCAGCAGTAGTGACAGGAACACTGAAGCTTTCTTT.

Turning to this clone: Other DNA sequences in the sample encode the same CDR3. The gene calls are TRBV5-1 and TRBJ2-5; 7 nucleotides match TRBD1. The CDR3 has 15 residues. CDR1 is SGHRS, CDR2 YFSETQ, per germline. V gave up 0 bases and J gave up 0 bases; unmatched junction bases: 2. The CDR3 loop is CASSLGQGYQETQYF. The CDR3 DNA follows: TGCGCCAGCAGCTTGGGACAGGGATACCAAGAGACCCAGTACTTC.

The chain links TRBV2 to TRBJ1-2; 7 positions match TRBD1. Germline V lookup: CDR1 SNHLY, CDR2 FYNNEI. The CDR3 length is 11 residues. V lost 4 bases to trimming and J lost 11 bases; unmatched junction nucleotides: 4. This chain's CDR3 is CASSVGQAYTF. CDR3 sequence (DNA): TGTGCCAGCAGTGTAGGACAGGCGTACACCTTC. The full variable domain, with the rest looked up from reference TRBV2 and TRBJ1-2, is EPEVTQTPSHQVTQMGQEVILRCVPISNHLYFYWYRQILGQKVEFLVSFYNNEISEKSEIFDDQFSVERPDGSNFTLKIRSTKLEDSAMYFCASSVGQAYTFGSGTRLTVV.

This clone has just one count. The chain uses TRBV5-1 and TRBJ2-2; 9 nucleotides line up with TRBD2. This CDR3 contains 15 residues. Per germline, CDR1 SGHRS and CDR2 YFSETQ. Losses at the gene ends were 0 bases for V and 7 bases for J; bases not matched to a gene: 4. In DNA form, the CDR3 reads TGCGCCAGCAGCTTGGGAGGACTAGCGAGCGGGGAGCTGTTTTTT. Translation: CASSLGGLASGELFF.

The genes are TRBV29-1 and TRBJ1-2; 7 positions agree with TRBD1. Unmatched junction bases numbered 7, after V lost 7 bases and J lost 8 bases. The germline CDR1 and CDR2 sequences are SQVTM and ANQGSEA. This CDR3 contains 11 residues. The DNA of the CDR3 is TGCAGCGCACAGGGGAATGACGGCTACACCTTC. Translation: CSAQGNDGYTF.

V usage is TRBV4-1 and J usage is TRBJ1-4; D not resolved. In germline, CDR1 is MGHRA, CDR2 YSYEKL. Trimming pared 0 bases from V and 6 bases from J, leaving 14 bases between. CDR3 size: 16 residues. The DNA for the CDR3 is TGCGCCAGCAGCCAAGAACGGCGAATAGCAGATGAAAAACTGTTTTTT. Translated, it gives CASSQERRIADEKLFF.

V usage is TRBV4-1 and J usage is TRBJ1-1; D remains unclear. Germline loops: CDR1 MGHRA, CDR2 YSYEKL. V was shortened by 4 bases and J by 1 base, with 10 bases between the two germline ends. The CDR3 totals 14 residues. The CDR3: CASSRTTGNTEAFF. In DNA, the CDR3 is TGCGCCAGCAGCCGTACGACTGGGAACACTGAAGCTTTCTTT.

This clone was seen only a few times. V is TRBV6-5 and J is TRBJ1-2; 8 bases fit TRBD1. Trimming at V came to 6 bases and at J to 4 bases, leaving 4 bases not matched to a gene. The CDR3 totals 13 residues. Germline V lookup: CDR1 MNHEY, CDR2 SVGAGI. CDR3 sequence reads: CASSPGTGYGYTF. The CDR3 DNA reads TGTGCCAGCAGCCCCGGGACAGGCTATGGCTACACCTTC.

This chain joins TRBV5-1 and TRBJ2-3; TRBD2 matches at 11 bases. Germline V lookup: CDR1 SGHRS, CDR2 YFSETQ. The trim removed 4 bases at V and 2 bases at J, leaving 6 bases unmatched. The CDR3 consists of 16 residues. Here the CDR3 reads CASSPRTSGLTDTQYF. In nucleotides, the CDR3 is TGCGCCAGCAGCCCGCGGACTAGCGGGCTCACAGATACGCAGTATTTT.

The J gene is TRBJ1-3, the V gene TRBV2; TRBD1 aligns across 7 bases. Trimming cost V 5 bases and J 0 bases; bases outside gene matches: 7. Germline V gene lookup returns CDR1 SNHLY and CDR2 FYNNEI. This CDR3 is 16 amino acids long. The CDR3 loop is CASSRRTGVSGNTIYF. CDR3 coding DNA: TGTGCCAGCAGTCGTAGAACAGGGGTCTCTGGAAACACCATATATTTT.

V usage is TRBV6-1 and J usage is TRBJ2-3; tentatively, D is TRBD2 (6 bases). Trimming shortened V by 3 bases and J by 11 bases, and 15 bases separated the two germline ends. The CDR3 contains 13 residues. CDR1 is MNHNS and CDR2 is SASEGT in the germline V gene. In nucleotides, the CDR3 is TGTGCCAGCAGTGAGGGACTTGCCCTCGGGCAGTATTTT. This sequence encodes CASSEGLALGQYF.

The chain couples TRBV18 to TRBJ2-2, with 7 nucleotides matching TRBD1. The germline V gene encodes CDR1 KGHSH and CDR2 LQKENI. J lost 5 bases, V lost 1 base, and 4 bases had no gene match. This CDR3 region has 15 residues. The CDR3 region is CASSPQGARTGELFF. CDR3 in DNA: TGTGCCAGCTCACCACAGGGGGCACGAACCGGGGAGCTGTTTTTT.

The CDR3 DNA is TGTGCCAGTAGTACCCCCCCCGGGGGGCTCAGCACTGAAGCTTTCTTT. Encoded protein: CASSTPPGGLSTEAFF. This chain links TRBV19 with TRBJ1-1, with D tentatively TRBD1 (6 bases). This CDR3 is 16 amino acids long. Trimming took off 4 bases at V and 4 bases at J, with 19 bases between the two ends. The germline CDR1 and CDR2 sequences are LNHDA and SQIVND (reference sequence).

This chain connects TRBV7-2 to TRBJ2-3; a possible D gene is TRBD2 (5 bases). Looked up from germline, CDR1 is SGHTA and CDR2 is FQGNSA. Trimming took off 3 bases at V and 0 bases at J, with 13 bases between the two ends. There are 16 residues in the CDR3. The CDR3 DNA is TGTGCCAGCAGCTTGCGTGCAGCGGTGAGCACAGATACGCAGTATTTT. Its translation is CASSLRAAVSTDTQYF.

The J gene is TRBJ2-3, the V gene TRBV3-1 (or the pseudogene TRBV3-2); 9 bases map to TRBD2. Unmatched junction bases numbered 4, after V lost 1 base and J lost 5 bases. The length of the CDR3 is 15 residues. The germline CDR1 and CDR2 sequences are LGHDT and YNNKEL (reference sequence). In nucleotides, the CDR3 is TGTGCCAGCAGCCAAGGGCGGGGGGGCCAAGATACGCAGTATTTT. Its translation is CASSQGRGGQDTQYF.

This clone was seen more than once but under ten times. This chain connects TRBV7-2 to TRBJ2-1; D is unresolved. The germline V and J ends were trimmed by 3 bases and 10 bases, with 7 bases remaining between them. Germline-derived CDR1 and CDR2 are SGHTA and FQGNSA. The CDR3 loop spans 11 amino acids. For the CDR3, the DNA is TGTGCCAGCAGCTTCTTCGTAGAGCAGTTCTTC. It encodes CASSFFVEQFF.

The rearrangement uses TRBV27 and TRBJ2-3; tentatively, D is TRBD1 (5 bases). V lost 4 bases and J lost 6, with 8 bases in between. Germline values: CDR1 MNHEY, CDR2 SMNVEV (reference sequence). The CDR3 loop spans 12 amino acids. CDR3 in DNA: TGTGCCAGCAGTTCGACAGTTGATACGCAGTATTTT. Translating gives CASSSTVDTQYF.

V gene TRBV19 combines with J gene TRBJ1-1, with TRBD1 identical over 12 bases. Unmatched junction bases numbered 4, after V lost 6 bases and J lost 5 bases. Looked up from germline, CDR1 is LNHDA and CDR2 is SQIVND (reference sequence). The CDR3 consists of 14 residues. The CDR3 nucleotides are TGTGCCAGTAGGGGGACAGGGGGCAAAACTGAAGCTTTCTTT. This sequence encodes CASRGTGGKTEAFF.

V and J are TRBV6-5 and TRBJ1-3; the D gene is possibly TRBD1 (6 bases). CDR1 is MNHEY, CDR2 SVGAGI, per germline. The length of the CDR3 is 14 residues. V lost 6 bases to trimming and J lost 3 bases, with 12 bases between them. DNA for the CDR3: TGTGCCAGCAGCTCCACAGGGCTTGGAAACACCATATATTTT. Its translation is CASSSTGLGNTIYF.

V is TRBV19 and J is TRBJ2-6; 8 nucleotides align to TRBD1. The junction had 15 bases not matched to a gene; V was cut back by 11 bases and J by 0 bases. This CDR3 spans 18 amino acids. Germline CDR1 is LNHDA and CDR2 is SQIVND (reference sequence). The chain's CDR3 is CASREGQGALSGANVLTF. The CDR3 coding sequence is TGTGCCTCCCGGGAAGGTCAGGGGGCCCTCTCTGGGGCCAACGTCCTGACTTTC.

This chain uses TRBV3-1 (or the pseudogene TRBV3-2) with TRBJ1-1; maybe TRBD1 (6 bases). Trimming pared 10 bases from V and 1 base from J, leaving 16 bases between. Per germline, CDR1 LGHDT and CDR2 YNNKEL (reference sequence). CDR3 length equals 14 residues. CDR3 region: CATTEGVKNTEAFF. The CDR3 DNA follows: TGTGCCACGACTGAGGGGGTCAAGAACACTGAAGCTTTCTTT.

The chain employs TRBV3-1 (or the pseudogene TRBV3-2) and TRBJ2-1; 9 bases are shared with TRBD2. Germline V CDR1 and CDR2: LGHDT, YNNKEL (reference sequence). The V segment lost 3 bases and the J segment 3 bases; nucleotides outside the gene matches: 3. The CDR3 contains 15 residues. CDR3 residues: CASSQSGGIYNEQFF. CDR3 DNA: TGTGCCAGCAGCCAGAGCGGGGGGATCTACAATGAGCAGTTCTTC.

This chain connects TRBV11-2 to TRBJ2-1; 8 bases line up with TRBD2. Germline V gene sequence: CDR1 SGHAT, CDR2 FQNNGV. The CDR3 has 17 amino acids. V was clipped by 4 bases and J by 5 bases; unmatched bases: 13. As DNA, the CDR3 is TGTGCCAGCAGCTACCGTAAACTTCCGGGGGGGAACAATGAGCAGTTCTTC. Amino acids: CASSYRKLPGGNNEQFF.

This clone has a single count. The genes are TRBV11-3 and TRBJ2-7; the D gene is possibly TRBD1 (7 bases). Germline V gene data show CDR1 as SGHNT and CDR2 as YENEEA. Trimming stripped 0 bases from V and 0 bases from J, with 18 bases between. The CDR3 has 18 amino acids. The CDR3 loop is CASSLERGRGESSYEQYF. The DNA for the CDR3 is TGTGCCAGCAGCTTAGAGAGAGGCAGGGGGGAAAGCTCCTACGAGCAGTACTTC.

CDR3 DNA: TGTGCCAGCAGCTTAGTTAATCGGCGGGGGGGCCAGGACTACGAGCAGTACTTC. It encodes CASSLVNRRGGQDYEQYF. This sequence joins TRBV11-2 and TRBJ2-7; TRBD2 agrees at 9 bases. The CDR3 contains 18 residues. Germline V gene data show CDR1 as SGHAT and CDR2 as FQNNGV. The ends lost 1 base at V and 3 bases at J; junction bases unmatched: 13.

The chain is built from TRBV10-3 and TRBJ2-1; TRBD2 matches 12 bases. This CDR3 has 14 amino acids. CDR1 and CDR2 from the germline V gene are ENHRY and SYGVKD. J gave up 5 bases and V 6 bases, and 2 bases lay outside the gene matches. The CDR3 spells CAISASGGDNEQFF. CDR3 in DNA: TGTGCCATCAGCGCTAGCGGGGGGGACAATGAGCAGTTCTTC.

This clone was seen a handful of times. CDR3 nucleotides: TGTGCCAGCAGCTCCCGGGGGTACCAAGAGACCCAGTACTTC. The encoded protein is CASSSRGYQETQYF. The chain combines TRBV5-4 with TRBJ2-5; D may be TRBD2 (6 bases). This CDR3 spans 14 amino acids. From germline, CDR1 is SGHNT and CDR2 YYREEE (reference sequence). V dropped 3 bases and J dropped 0 bases, with 9 bases sitting between them.

The chain uses TRBV10-3 and TRBJ1-1; D is uncertain. V lost 8 bases and J lost 2, with 12 bases in between. The CDR3 is made up of 13 amino acids. Germline V gene data show CDR1 as ENHRY and CDR2 as SYGVKD. The CDR3 sequence: CAIAVAGNTEAFF. CDR3 in DNA: TGTGCCATCGCCGTTGCCGGTAACACTGAAGCTTTCTTT.

The chain uses TRBV11-2 and TRBJ2-7; the match to TRBD1 covers 7 bases. V shed 4 bases, J shed 4 bases, and the junction held 13 bases outside the gene matches. Germline V gene lookup returns CDR1 SGHAT and CDR2 FQNNGV. The CDR3 sequence is 16 residues long. CDR3 bases: TGTGCCAGCAGCTCCCGGACAGATCCAGGGGGATACGAGCAGTACGTC. Protein: CASSSRTDPGGYEQYV.

This clone occurred once. The chain uses TRBV30 and TRBJ1-3; TRBD1 is a possible D gene (5 bases). Germline CDR1 is GTSNPN and CDR2 is SVGIG (reference sequence). Deletions cut 0 bases from V and 3 bases from J, with 9 bases between. The CDR3 is 14 amino acids. The CDR3 sequence is CAWSVGGVGNTIYF. Here the CDR3 DNA reads TGTGCCTGGAGTGTAGGAGGGGTTGGAAACACCATATATTTT.